This T cell receptor (beta chain) derives from a study of T cell responses to AZD1222 COVID-19 vaccine. Findings of the study overall: Scientists sampled the repertoires only once the peak T cell response had passed. Two AZD1222 administrations were followed by greater Spike-specific TCR breadth and depth.

Regarding this clone: Its antigen remains unknown.

The repertoire was sequenced with immunoSEQ multiplex PCR; TCRdb's copy has only in-frame clones and lacks some. In the table there are roughly 170,000 clones, around 88% of which are singletons. Trimming took off 5 bases at V and 4 bases at J, with 15 bases between the two ends. CDR1 and CDR2 (germline): SQVTM, ANQGSEA. The CDR3 contains 14 residues. The sample in question was peripheral blood, obtained on day 0 of AZD1222 vaccination. The origin of this receptor is an adult in good health. The V call is TRBV29-1, the J call TRBJ2-1; D could derive from TRBD1 or TRBD2 (5 bases each). The CDR3 here is CSVRDASRYNEQFF. In nucleotides, the CDR3 is TGCAGCGTTCGGGACGCCAGTAGGTACAATGAGCAGTTCTTC.